This T cell receptor (beta chain) was captured in a study of T cells in pancreatic ductal adenocarcinoma. Findings and limits, study-wide: Blood clonality (roughly 0.07) did not differ significantly from tumor (approximately 0.12).

The selected patients with pancreatic ductal adenocarcinoma had surgery but no neoadjuvant therapy. CDR1 and CDR2 from the germline V gene are SNHLY and FYNNEI. The V gene lost 7 bases and the J gene lost 7 bases, with 5 bases spanning the gap. The CDR3 runs to 10 residues. A remark on this clone: Its antigen is still unknown.

Generated by immunoSEQ multiplex PCR, the TCRdb table keeps only in-frame clones and is missing some. The sample includes about 97,000 clones, roughly 95% of them seen just once. The rearrangement links TRBV2 to TRBJ2-1, with D unclear. This TCR derives from a human donor with pancreatic ductal adenocarcinoma. What was sequenced was PBMCs. CDR3 sequence (DNA): TGTGCCAGCAAAGCAAATGAGCAGTTCTTC. Translated: CASKANEQFF.